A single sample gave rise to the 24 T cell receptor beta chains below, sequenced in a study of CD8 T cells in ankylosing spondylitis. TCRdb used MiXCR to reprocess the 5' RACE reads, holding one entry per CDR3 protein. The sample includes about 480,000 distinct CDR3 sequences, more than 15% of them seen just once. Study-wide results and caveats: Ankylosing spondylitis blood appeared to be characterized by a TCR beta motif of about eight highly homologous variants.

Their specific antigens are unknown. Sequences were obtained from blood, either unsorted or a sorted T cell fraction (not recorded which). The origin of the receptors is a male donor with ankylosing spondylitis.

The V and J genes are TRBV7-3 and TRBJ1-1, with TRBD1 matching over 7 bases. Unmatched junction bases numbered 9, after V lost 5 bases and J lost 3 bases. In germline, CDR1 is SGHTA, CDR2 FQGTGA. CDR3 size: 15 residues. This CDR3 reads CASSATGARDTEAFF. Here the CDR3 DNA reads TGTGCCAGCAGCGCAACAGGGGCTCGGGACACTGAAGCTTTCTTT.

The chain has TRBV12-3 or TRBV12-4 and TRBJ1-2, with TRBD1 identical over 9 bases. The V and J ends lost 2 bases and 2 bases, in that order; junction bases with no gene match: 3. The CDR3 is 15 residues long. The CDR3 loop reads CASSLTGTGNYGYTF. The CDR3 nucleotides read TGTGCCAGCAGTTTAACCGGGACAGGGAACTATGGCTACACCTTC.

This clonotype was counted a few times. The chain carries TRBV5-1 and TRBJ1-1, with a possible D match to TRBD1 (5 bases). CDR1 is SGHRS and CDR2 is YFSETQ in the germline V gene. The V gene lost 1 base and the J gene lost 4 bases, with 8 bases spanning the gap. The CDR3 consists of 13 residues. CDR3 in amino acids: CASSLTDTTEAFF. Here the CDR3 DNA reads TGCGCCAGCAGCTTGACGGACACCACTGAAGCTTTCTTT. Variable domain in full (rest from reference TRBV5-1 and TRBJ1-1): KAGVTQTPRYLIKTRGQQVTLSCSPISGHRSVSWYQQTPGQGLQFLFEYFSETQRNKGNFPGRFSGRQFSNSRSEMNVSTLELGDSALYLCASSLTDTTEAFFGQGTRLTVV.

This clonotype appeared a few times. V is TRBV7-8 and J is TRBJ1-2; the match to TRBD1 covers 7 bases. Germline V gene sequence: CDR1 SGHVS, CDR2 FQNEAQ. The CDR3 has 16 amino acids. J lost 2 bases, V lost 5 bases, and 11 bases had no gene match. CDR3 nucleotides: TGTGCCAGCAGCCCTCCCCGGGACAGCCTAAACTATGGCTACACCTTC. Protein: CASSPPRDSLNYGYTF.

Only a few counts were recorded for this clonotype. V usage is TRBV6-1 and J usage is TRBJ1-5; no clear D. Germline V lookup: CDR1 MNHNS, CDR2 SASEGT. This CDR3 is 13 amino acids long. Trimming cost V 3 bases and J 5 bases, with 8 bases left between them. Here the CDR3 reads CASSDEGYQPQHF. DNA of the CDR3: TGTGCCAGCAGTGATGAGGGTTATCAGCCCCAGCATTTT.

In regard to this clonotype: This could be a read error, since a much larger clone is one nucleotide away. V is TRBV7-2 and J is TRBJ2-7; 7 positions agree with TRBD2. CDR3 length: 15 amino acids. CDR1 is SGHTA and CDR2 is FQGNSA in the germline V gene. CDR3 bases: TGTGCCAGCAGCTTAGGCGCTAGCGGCTCCTACAAGCAGTACTTC. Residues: CASSLGASGSYKQYF.

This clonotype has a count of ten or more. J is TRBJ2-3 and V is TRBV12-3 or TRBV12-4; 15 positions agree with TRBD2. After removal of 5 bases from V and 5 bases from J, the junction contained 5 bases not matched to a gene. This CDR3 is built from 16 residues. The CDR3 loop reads CASSRGLAGGEDTQYF. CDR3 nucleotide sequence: TGTGCCAGCAGTCGGGGACTAGCGGGAGGTGAAGATACGCAGTATTTT.

CDR3 DNA: TGTGCCACAAACCGGGAAATGGGGTTCACCGGGGAGCTGTTTTTT. Encoded protein: CATNREMGFTGELFF. V gene TRBV2 combines with J gene TRBJ2-2; D is possibly TRBD2 (5 bases). Trimming removed 10 bases from V and 4 bases from J, with 19 bases in between. The CDR3 extends over 15 amino acids. The germline V gene encodes CDR1 SNHLY and CDR2 FYNNEI.

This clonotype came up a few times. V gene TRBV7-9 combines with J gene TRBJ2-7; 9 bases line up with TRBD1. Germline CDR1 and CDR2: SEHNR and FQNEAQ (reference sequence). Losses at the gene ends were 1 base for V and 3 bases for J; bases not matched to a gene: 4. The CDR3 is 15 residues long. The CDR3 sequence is CASSLVGDRVYEQYF. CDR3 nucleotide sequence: TGTGCCAGCAGCTTAGTTGGGGACAGGGTCTACGAGCAGTACTTC. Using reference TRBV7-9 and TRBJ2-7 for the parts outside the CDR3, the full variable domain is DTGVSQNPRHKITKRGQNVTFRCDPISEHNRLYWYRQTLGQGPEFLTYFQNEAQLEKSRLLSDRFSAERPKGSFSTLEIQRTEQGDSAMYLCASSLVGDRVYEQYFGPGTRLTVT.

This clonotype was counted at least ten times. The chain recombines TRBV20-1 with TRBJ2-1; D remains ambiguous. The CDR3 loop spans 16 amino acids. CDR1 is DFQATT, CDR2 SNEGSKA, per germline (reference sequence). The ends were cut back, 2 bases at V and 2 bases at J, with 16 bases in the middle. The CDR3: CSARIRGVPAYNEQFF. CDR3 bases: TGCAGTGCTAGAATCAGAGGAGTACCGGCCTACAATGAGCAGTTCTTC.

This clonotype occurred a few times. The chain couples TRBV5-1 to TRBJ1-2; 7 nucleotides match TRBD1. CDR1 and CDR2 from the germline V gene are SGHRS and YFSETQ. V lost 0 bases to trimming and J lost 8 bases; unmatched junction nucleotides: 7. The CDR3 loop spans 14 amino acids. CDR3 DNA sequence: TGCGCCAGCAGCTTGGAAAGGGGGCTGGTGGGCTACACCTTC. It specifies CASSLERGLVGYTF.

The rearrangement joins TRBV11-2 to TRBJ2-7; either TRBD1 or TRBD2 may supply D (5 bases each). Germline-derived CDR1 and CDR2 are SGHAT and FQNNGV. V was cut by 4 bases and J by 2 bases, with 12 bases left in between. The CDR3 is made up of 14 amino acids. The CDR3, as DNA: TGTGCCAGCAGCTCCAGAGGGGTAACCTACGAGCAGTACTTC. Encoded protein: CASSSRGVTYEQYF.

CDR3 in amino acids: CASSSWPDSGNTIYF. CDR3 nucleotides: TGCGCCAGCAGCTCTTGGCCCGACTCTGGAAACACCATATATTTT. The chain uses TRBV5-1 and TRBJ1-3, with no clear D. CDR1 SGHRS and CDR2 YFSETQ come from the germline V gene. Deletions cut 3 bases from V and 0 bases from J, with 10 bases between. The CDR3 sequence is 15 residues long.

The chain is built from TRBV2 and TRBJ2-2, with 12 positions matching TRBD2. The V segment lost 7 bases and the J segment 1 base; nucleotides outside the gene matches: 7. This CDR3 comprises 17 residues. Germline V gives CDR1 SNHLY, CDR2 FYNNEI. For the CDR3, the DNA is TGTGCCAGCAATCCACTAGCGGGAGGAGGGAACACCGGGGAGCTGTTTTTT. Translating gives CASNPLAGGGNTGELFF. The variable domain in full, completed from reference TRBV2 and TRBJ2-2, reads EPEVTQTPSHQVTQMGQEVILRCVPISNHLYFYWYRQILGQKVEFLVSFYNNEISEKSEIFDDQFSVERPDGSNFTLKIRSTKLEDSAMYFCASNPLAGGGNTGELFFGEGSRLTVL.

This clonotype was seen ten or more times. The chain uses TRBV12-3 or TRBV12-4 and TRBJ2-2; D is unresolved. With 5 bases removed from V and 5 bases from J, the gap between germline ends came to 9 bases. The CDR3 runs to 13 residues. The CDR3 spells CASSPPGTGELFF. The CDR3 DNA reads TGTGCCAGCAGTCCGCCAGGAACCGGGGAGCTGTTTTTT.

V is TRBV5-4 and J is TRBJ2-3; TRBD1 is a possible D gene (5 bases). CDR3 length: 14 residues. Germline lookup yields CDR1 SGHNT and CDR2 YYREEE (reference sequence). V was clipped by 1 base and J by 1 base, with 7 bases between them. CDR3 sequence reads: CASSLKQGTDTQYF. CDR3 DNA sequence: TGTGCCAGCAGCTTGAAACAGGGCACAGATACGCAGTATTTT. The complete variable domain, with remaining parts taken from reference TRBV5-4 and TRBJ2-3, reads ETGVTQSPTHLIKTRGQQVTLRCSSQSGHNTVSWYQQALGQGPQFIFQYYREEENGRGNFPPRFSGLQFPNYSSELNVNALELDDSALYLCASSLKQGTDTQYFGPGTRLTVL.

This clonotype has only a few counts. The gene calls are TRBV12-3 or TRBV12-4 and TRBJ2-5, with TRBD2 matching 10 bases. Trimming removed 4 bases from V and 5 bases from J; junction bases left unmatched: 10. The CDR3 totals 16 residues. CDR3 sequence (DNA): TGTGCCAGCAGTTCCCGGACTAGCGGCCCTTGGGAGACCCAGTACTTC. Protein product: CASSSRTSGPWETQYF.

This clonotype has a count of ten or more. The DNA for the CDR3 is TGTGCCATCAAGCCGGGGGCCGCCTCTGGAAACACCATATATTTT. Amino acids: CAIKPGAASGNTIYF. The rearrangement uses TRBV10-3 and TRBJ1-3, with D maybe TRBD1 (6 bases). Germline CDR1 ENHRY, CDR2 SYGVKD. V lost 7 bases and J lost 0, with 13 bases in between. The CDR3 is made up of 15 amino acids.

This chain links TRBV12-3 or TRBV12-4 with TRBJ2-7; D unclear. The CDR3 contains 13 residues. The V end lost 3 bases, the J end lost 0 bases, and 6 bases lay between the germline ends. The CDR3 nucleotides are TGTGCCAGCAGTTTTGGCCTCTCCTACGAGCAGTACTTC. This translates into CASSFGLSYEQYF.

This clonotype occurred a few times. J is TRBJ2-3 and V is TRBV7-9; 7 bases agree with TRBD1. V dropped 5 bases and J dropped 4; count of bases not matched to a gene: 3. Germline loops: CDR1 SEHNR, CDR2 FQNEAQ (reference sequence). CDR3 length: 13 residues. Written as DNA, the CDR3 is TGTGCCAGCAGCCTTACAGGGGCAGATACGCAGTATTTT. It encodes CASSLTGADTQYF. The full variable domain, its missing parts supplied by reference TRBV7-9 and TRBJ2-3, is DTGVSQNPRHKITKRGQNVTFRCDPISEHNRLYWYRQTLGQGPEFLTYFQNEAQLEKSRLLSDRFSAERPKGSFSTLEIQRTEQGDSAMYLCASSLTGADTQYFGPGTRLTVL.

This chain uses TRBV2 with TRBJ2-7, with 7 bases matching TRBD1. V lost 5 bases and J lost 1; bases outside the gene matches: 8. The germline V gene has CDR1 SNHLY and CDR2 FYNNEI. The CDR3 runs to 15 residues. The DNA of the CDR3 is TGTGCCAGCAGTAACCCAGGGGGAATATCCTACGAGCAGTACTTC. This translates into CASSNPGGISYEQYF.

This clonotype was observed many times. The DNA for the CDR3 is TGCAGTGCTAGTGAAGCGGGACAGGGAGGTCAGCCCCAGCATTTT. Its protein product is CSASEAGQGGQPQHF. The chain has TRBV20-1 and TRBJ1-5; TRBD1 matches at 9 bases. The CDR3 covers 15 residues. Per germline, CDR1 DFQATT and CDR2 SNEGSKA (reference sequence). V dropped 3 bases and J dropped 6; count of bases not matched to a gene: 9.

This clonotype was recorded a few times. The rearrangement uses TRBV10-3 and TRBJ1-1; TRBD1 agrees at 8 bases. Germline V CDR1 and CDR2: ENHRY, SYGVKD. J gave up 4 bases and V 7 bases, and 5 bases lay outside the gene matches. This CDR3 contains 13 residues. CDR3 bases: TGTGCCATCACTGGACAGGGTGCCACTGAAGCTTTCTTT. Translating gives CAITGQGATEAFF.

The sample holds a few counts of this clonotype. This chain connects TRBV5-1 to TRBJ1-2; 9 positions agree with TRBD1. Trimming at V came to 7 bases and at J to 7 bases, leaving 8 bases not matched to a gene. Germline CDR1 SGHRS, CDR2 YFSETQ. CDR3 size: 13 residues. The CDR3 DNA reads TGCGCCAGCGGAACAGGGGGCGTCAGTGGCTACACCTTC. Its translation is CASGTGGVSGYTF.